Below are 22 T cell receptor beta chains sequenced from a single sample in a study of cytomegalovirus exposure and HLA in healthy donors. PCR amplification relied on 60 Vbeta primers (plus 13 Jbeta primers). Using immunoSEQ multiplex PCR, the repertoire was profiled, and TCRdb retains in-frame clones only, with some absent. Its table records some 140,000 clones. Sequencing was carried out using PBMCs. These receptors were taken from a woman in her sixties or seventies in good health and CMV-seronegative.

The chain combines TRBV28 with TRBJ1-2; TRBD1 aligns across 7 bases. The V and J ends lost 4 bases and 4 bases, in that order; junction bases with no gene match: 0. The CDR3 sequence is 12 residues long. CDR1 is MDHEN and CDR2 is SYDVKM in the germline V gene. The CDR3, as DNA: TGTGCCAGCAGTTACAGGGGCTATGGCTACACCTTC. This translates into CASSYRGYGYTF.

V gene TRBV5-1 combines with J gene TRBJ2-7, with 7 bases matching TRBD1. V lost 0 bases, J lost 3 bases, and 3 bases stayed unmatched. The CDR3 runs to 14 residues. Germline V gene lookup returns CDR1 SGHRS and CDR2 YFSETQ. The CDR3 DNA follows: TGCGCCAGCAGCTTGGACGCAGGGGGCTACGAGCAGTACTTC. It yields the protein CASSLDAGGYEQYF. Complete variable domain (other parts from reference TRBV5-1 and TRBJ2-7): KAGVTQTPRYLIKTRGQQVTLSCSPISGHRSVSWYQQTPGQGLQFLFEYFSETQRNKGNFPGRFSGRQFSNSRSEMNVSTLELGDSALYLCASSLDAGGYEQYFGPGTRLTVT.

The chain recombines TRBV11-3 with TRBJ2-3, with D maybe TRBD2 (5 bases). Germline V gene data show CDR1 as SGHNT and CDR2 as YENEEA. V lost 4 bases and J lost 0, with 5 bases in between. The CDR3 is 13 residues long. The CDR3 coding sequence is TGTGCCAGCAGCTCGGGAAGCACAGATACGCAGTATTTT. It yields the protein CASSSGSTDTQYF.

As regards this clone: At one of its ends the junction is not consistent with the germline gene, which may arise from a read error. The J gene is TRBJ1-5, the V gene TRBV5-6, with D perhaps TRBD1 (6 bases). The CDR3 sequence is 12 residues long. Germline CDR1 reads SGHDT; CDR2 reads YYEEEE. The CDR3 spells CASSLKGTRASF. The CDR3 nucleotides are TGTGCCAGCAGCTTGAAGGGGACAAGGGCCAGTTTC. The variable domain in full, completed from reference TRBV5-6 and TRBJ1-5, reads DAGVTQSPTHLIKTRGQQVTLRCSPKSGHDTVSWYQQALGQGPQFIFQYYEEEERQRGNFPDRFSGHQFPNYSSELNVNALLLGDSALYLCASSLKGTRASFGDGTRLSIL.

CDR3 coding DNA: TGTGCCAGCAGCCCGATGGGGAGTAACTCCTACGAGCAGTACTTC. Translating it yields CASSPMGSNSYEQYF. The chain couples TRBV5-4 to TRBJ2-7, with D possibly matching TRBD2 (5 bases). CDR1 is SGHNT, CDR2 YYREEE, per germline (reference sequence). Trimming took off 4 bases at V and 0 bases at J, with 14 bases between the two ends. The CDR3 spans 15 residues.

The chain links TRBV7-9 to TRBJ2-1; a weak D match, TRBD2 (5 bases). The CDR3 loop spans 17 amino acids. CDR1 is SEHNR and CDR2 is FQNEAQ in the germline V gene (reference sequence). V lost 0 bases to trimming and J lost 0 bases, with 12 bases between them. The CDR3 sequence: CASSLAVAQISYNEQFF. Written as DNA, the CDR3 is TGTGCCAGCAGCTTAGCCGTAGCGCAGATCTCCTACAATGAGCAGTTCTTC.

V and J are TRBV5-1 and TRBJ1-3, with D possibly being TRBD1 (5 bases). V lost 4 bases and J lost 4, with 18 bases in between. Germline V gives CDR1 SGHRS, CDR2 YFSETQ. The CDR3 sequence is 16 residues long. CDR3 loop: CASSKASGGGGNTIYF. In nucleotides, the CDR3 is TGCGCCAGCAGCAAAGCTTCGGGGGGTGGCGGAAACACCATATATTTT.

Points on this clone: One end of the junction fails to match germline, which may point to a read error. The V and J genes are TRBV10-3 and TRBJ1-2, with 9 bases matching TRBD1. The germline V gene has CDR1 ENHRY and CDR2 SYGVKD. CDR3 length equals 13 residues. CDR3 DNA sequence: TGTGCCATCAGTGAACAGGGGGCGGAGGGCTGCACCTTC. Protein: CAISEQGAEGCTF.

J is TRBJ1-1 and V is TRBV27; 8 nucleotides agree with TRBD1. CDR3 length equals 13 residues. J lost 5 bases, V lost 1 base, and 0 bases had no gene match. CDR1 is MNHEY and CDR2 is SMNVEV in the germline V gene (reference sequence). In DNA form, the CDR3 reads TGTGCCAGCAGTTTATACAGGGGGACTGAAGCTTTCTTT. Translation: CASSLYRGTEAFF.

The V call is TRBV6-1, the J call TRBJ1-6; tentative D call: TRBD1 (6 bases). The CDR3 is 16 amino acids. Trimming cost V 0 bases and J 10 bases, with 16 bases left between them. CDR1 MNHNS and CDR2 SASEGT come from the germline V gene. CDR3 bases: TGTGCCAGCAGTGAAGCGCTGGGGGGGCGGTTGTCACCCCTCCACTTT. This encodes CASSEALGGRLSPLHF.

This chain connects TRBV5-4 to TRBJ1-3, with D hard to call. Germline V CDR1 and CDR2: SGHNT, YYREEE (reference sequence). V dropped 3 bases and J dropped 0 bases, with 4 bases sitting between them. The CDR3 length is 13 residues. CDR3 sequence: CASSSSSGNTIYF. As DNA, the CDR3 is TGTGCCAGCAGCTCCAGCTCTGGAAACACCATATATTTT.

In nucleotides, the CDR3 is TGTGCCAGCAGCATAATAACTTCGGTGGTCGGCACCGGGGAGCTGTTTTTT. It yields the protein CASSIITSVVGTGELFF. This chain links TRBV11-1 with TRBJ2-2; no clear D gene. The CDR3 has 17 residues. V was cut by 5 bases and J by 4 bases, with 20 bases left in between. Germline V lookup: CDR1 SGHAT, CDR2 FQDESV (reference sequence).

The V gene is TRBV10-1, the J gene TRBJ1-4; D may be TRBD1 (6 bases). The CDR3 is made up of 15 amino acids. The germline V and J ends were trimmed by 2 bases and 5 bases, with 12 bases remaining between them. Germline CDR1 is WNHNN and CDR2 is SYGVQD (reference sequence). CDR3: CASSEGQGQNEKLFF. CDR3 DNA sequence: TGCGCCAGCAGTGAGGGCCAGGGGCAAAATGAAAAACTGTTTTTT.

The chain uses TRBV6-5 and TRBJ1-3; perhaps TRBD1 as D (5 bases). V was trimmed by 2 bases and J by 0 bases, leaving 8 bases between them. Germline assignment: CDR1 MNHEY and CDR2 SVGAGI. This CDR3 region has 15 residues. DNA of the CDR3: TGTGCCAGCAGTTACGCCGGACACTCTGGAAACACCATATATTTT. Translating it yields CASSYAGHSGNTIYF.

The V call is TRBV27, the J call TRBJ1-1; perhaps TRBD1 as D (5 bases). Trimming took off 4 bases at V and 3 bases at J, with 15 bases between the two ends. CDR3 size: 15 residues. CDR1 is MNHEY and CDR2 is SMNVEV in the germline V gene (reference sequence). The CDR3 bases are TGTGCCAGCAGTTACCAGGCCTCGGGGGACACTGAAGCTTTCTTT. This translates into CASSYQASGDTEAFF.

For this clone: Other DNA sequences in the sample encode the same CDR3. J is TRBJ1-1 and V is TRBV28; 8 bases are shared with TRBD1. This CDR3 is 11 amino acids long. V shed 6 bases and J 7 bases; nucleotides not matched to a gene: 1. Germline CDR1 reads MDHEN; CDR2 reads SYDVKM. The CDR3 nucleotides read TGTGCCAGCAGCGGGACAGGTGAAGCTTTCTTT. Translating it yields CASSGTGEAFF.

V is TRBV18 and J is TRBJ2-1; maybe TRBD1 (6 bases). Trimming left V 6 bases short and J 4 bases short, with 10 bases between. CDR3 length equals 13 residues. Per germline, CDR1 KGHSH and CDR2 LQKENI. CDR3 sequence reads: CASSPTGYNEQFF. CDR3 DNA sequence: TGTGCCAGCTCCCCGACAGGATACAATGAGCAGTTCTTC.

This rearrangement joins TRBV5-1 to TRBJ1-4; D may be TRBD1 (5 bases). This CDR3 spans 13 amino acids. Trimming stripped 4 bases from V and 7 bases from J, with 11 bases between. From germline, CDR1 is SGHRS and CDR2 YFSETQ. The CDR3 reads CASSQGGGEKLFF. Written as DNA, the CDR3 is TGCGCCAGCAGCCAGGGAGGTGGTGAAAAACTGTTTTTT.

The CDR3 DNA follows: TGTGCCAGCAGCTTTAGCGGGGGGGCGTACTCGGTTGAGCAGTTCTTC. The encoded protein is CASSFSGGAYSVEQFF. This chain links TRBV5-8 with TRBJ2-1; the match to TRBD2 covers 11 bases. The V segment lost 2 bases and the J segment 9 bases; nucleotides outside the gene matches: 10. This CDR3 comprises 16 residues. The germline V gene encodes CDR1 SGHTS and CDR2 YDEGEE.

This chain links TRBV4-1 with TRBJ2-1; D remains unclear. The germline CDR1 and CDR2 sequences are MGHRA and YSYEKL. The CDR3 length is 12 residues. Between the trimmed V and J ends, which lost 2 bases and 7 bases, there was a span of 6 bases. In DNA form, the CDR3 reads TGCGCCAGCAGCCAATCTCGTAATGAGCAGTTCTTC. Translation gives CASSQSRNEQFF.

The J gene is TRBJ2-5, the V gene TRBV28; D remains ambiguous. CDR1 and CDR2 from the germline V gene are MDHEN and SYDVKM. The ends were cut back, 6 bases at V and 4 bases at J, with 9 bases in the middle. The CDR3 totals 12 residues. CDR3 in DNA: TGTGCCAGCAGCTCGCAGCGAGAGACCCAGTACTTC. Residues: CASSSQRETQYF.

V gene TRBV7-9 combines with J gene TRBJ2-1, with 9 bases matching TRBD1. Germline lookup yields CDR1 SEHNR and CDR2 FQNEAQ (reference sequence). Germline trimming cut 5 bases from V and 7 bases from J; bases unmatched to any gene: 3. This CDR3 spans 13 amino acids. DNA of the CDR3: TGTGCCAGCAGCAAAGGGACAGGGAATGAGCAGTTCTTC. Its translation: CASSKGTGNEQFF.